Below are 9 T cell receptor beta chains sequenced from a single sample in a study of OX40 agonist ivuxolimab in advanced cancers. Repertoires were generated with immunoSEQ multiplex PCR, while TCRdb's copy carries only in-frame clones and drops some. In the table there are tens of thousands of clones, 90% to 95% of which are singletons. The sequencing used CD4+ or CD8+ T cells sorted from blood, collected in a trial of the OX40 agonist ivuxolimab. All receptors derive from an adult with an advanced solid tumor such as melanoma, head and neck, liver or kidney cancer.

V usage is TRBV13 and J usage is TRBJ2-5; D unclear. Trimming shortened V by 3 bases and J by 1 base, and 9 bases separated the two germline ends. The CDR3 has 14 residues. Per the germline V gene, CDR1 is PRHDT and CDR2 is FYEKMQ (reference sequence). CDR3 nucleotide sequence: TGTGCCAGCAGCTTCCGGGCCTCCCAAGAGACCCAGTACTTC. It translates to CASSFRASQETQYF.

The chain recombines TRBV5-1 with TRBJ2-7; D may be TRBD1 (6 bases). Trimming left V 3 bases short and J 3 bases short, with 22 bases between. This CDR3 region has 17 residues. The V gene's germline CDR1 is SGHRS and CDR2 YFSETQ. CDR3 protein: CASSYPPAQGIGYEQYF. CDR3 in DNA: TGCGCCAGCAGCTACCCCCCTGCACAGGGAATAGGCTACGAGCAGTACTTC. Full variable domain (missing parts from reference TRBV5-1 and TRBJ2-7): KAGVTQTPRYLIKTRGQQVTLSCSPISGHRSVSWYQQTPGQGLQFLFEYFSETQRNKGNFPGRFSGRQFSNSRSEMNVSTLELGDSALYLCASSYPPAQGIGYEQYFGPGTRLTVT.

This chain connects TRBV5-6 to TRBJ2-7; TRBD1 is a possible D gene (5 bases). The germline V gene has CDR1 SGHDT and CDR2 YYEEEE. The CDR3 length is 14 residues. V gave up 0 bases and J gave up 4 bases, with 11 bases separating them. The CDR3 nucleotides are TGTGCCAGCAGCTTGGGGGGCTCCACTTACGAGCAGTACTTC. Protein sequence: CASSLGGSTYEQYF.

This rearrangement joins TRBV4-1 to TRBJ1-5; 7 bases fit TRBD1. V lost 1 base and J lost 3; bases outside the gene matches: 6. This CDR3 spans 16 amino acids. Germline CDR1 and CDR2: MGHRA and YSYEKL. CDR3 bases: TGCGCCAGCAGCCAAGTCTCAGGGGGTTTCAATCAGCCCCAGCATTTT. It yields the protein CASSQVSGGFNQPQHF.

J is TRBJ2-3 and V is TRBV4-3; D might be TRBD2 (6 bases). The germline V gene encodes CDR1 LGHNA and CDR2 YSLEER. Trimming removed 3 bases at V and 2 bases at J, with 12 bases between. The length of the CDR3 is 15 residues. The CDR3 coding sequence is TGCGCCAGCAGCCAGGGCGGGGAGGCCACAGATACGCAGTATTTT. Translating it yields CASSQGGEATDTQYF.

The chain employs TRBV28 and TRBJ2-7; TRBD2 might be the D (5 bases). Germline V gene lookup returns CDR1 MDHEN and CDR2 SYDVKM. The CDR3 length is 18 residues. V lost 3 bases, J lost 4 bases, and 25 bases lay in between. The CDR3 region has the DNA TGTGCCAGCAGTTTCCCGAGGCCGGGTCGACGGGGTCAATACGAGCAGTACTTC. As protein: CASSFPRPGRRGQYEQYF.

The chain has TRBV4-3 and TRBJ2-1; 9 bases are shared with TRBD2. There are 16 residues in the CDR3. J lost 2 bases, V lost 0 bases, and 2 bases had no gene match. Germline CDR1 is LGHNA and CDR2 is YSLEER. The CDR3 is CASSQELAGPYNEQFF. The CDR3 DNA is TGCGCCAGCAGCCAAGAACTAGCGGGTCCCTACAATGAGCAGTTCTTC.

The chain employs TRBV5-1 and TRBJ1-5; perhaps TRBD1 as D (5 bases). The CDR3 sequence is 14 residues long. Germline lookup yields CDR1 SGHRS and CDR2 YFSETQ. Trimming shortened V by 5 bases and J by 3 bases, and 12 bases separated the two germline ends. The CDR3 DNA sequence: TGCGCCAGCAGAGGGGCAGTGGCCAATCAGCCCCAGCATTTT. Protein sequence: CASRGAVANQPQHF. The whole variable domain, remainder taken from reference TRBV5-1 and TRBJ1-5, is KAGVTQTPRYLIKTRGQQVTLSCSPISGHRSVSWYQQTPGQGLQFLFEYFSETQRNKGNFPGRFSGRQFSNSRSEMNVSTLELGDSALYLCASRGAVANQPQHFGDGTRLSIL.

The chain couples TRBV28 to TRBJ1-2; tentatively, D is TRBD1 (6 bases). Looked up from germline, CDR1 is MDHEN and CDR2 is SYDVKM. This CDR3 comprises 14 residues. Trimming cost V 5 bases and J 4 bases, with 14 bases left between them. This CDR3 is CASSLIRGLYGYTF. CDR3 DNA sequence: TGTGCCAGCAGTCTCATCAGGGGTCTCTATGGCTACACCTTC.